A selection of T cell receptor beta chains follows, all from one sample in a study of a mutant IDH1 vaccine in newly diagnosed glioma. Method: immunoSEQ multiplex PCR; TCRdb's copy keeps in-frame clones and lacks some. Of about 51,000 clones in the sample, roughly 73% were seen once. Their cognate antigens are unknown. Source: PBMCs, taken from a glioma patient whose treatment included an IDH1 peptide vaccine. All receptors derive from a middle-aged woman with glioma. CDR3s include the opening cysteine and the closing phenylalanine or tryptophan. A D gene is named only where the DNA matches it firmly. Expanded clones are given a class, and other clones once, few, many or no size at all.

d_call j_call clone_size v_call cdr3_aa cdr3_nt
NA TRBJ2-7 once TRBV10-1 CASSESSEYEQYF TGCGCCAGCAGTGAGTCGAGTGAGTACGAGCAGTACTTC
TRBD2 TRBJ2-5 NA TRBV7-9 CASIIPEGLAIETQYF TGTGCCAGCATCATTCCCGAGGGACTAGCGATTGAGACCCAGTACTTC
TRBD1 TRBJ2-3 NA TRBV6-5 CASSITGGATDTQYF TGTGCCAGCAGCATAACAGGGGGCGCGACAGATACGCAGTATTTT
NA TRBJ1-6 NA TRBV4-1 CASRGGSPLHF TGCGCCAGCAGGGGAGGATCACCCCTCCACTTT
NA TRBJ2-3 NA TRBV19 CASSIVGGATDTQYF TGTGCCAGTAGTATAGTAGGAGGGGCCACAGATACGCAGTATTTT
NA TRBJ1-5 NA TRBV5-1 CASSLDLLGGQPQHF TGCGCCAGCAGCTTGGACCTCCTAGGTGGTCAGCCCCAGCATTTT
NA TRBJ2-3 NA TRBV2 CASSPGARVDTQYF TGTGCCAGCAGTCCAGGGGCCCGGGTAGATACGCAGTATTTT
NA TRBJ1-5 NA TRBV6-5 CASSQTGFSNQPQHF TGTGCCAGCAGTCAGACAGGCTTTAGCAATCAGCCCCAGCATTTT
NA TRBJ1-1 NA TRBV7-9 CASSSAISGARVAFF TGTGCCAGCAGCTCCGCAATCTCAGGGGCAAGGGTAGCTTTCTTT
TRBD1 TRBJ2-7 NA TRBV2 CASSGKTGGYEQYF TGTGCCAGCAGTGGTAAGACAGGGGGCTACGAGCAGTACTTC
TRBD1 TRBJ2-7 NA TRBV27 CASSLTIFPGQGWEQYF TGTGCCAGCAGTCTAACCATATTCCCGGGACAGGGCTGGGAGCAGTACTTC